The clone carrying this TCR beta chain was seen a few times. TCRdb keeps only in-frame clones here, not all; method: immunoSEQ multiplex PCR. The sample carries over 1,000 clones, about 32% recorded once. The sample originates from a study of T cells in localized non-small cell lung cancer. This sequence was found in a male donor aged 60 or over with stage I squamous cell lung carcinoma. The sample was normal lung tissue next to the tumor, taken before any cancer treatment.

This CDR3 reads CASSRSGRTTEAFF. For the CDR3, the DNA is TGTGCCAGCAGCCGATCCGGACGGACCACTGAAGCTTTCTTT. The chain links TRBV27 to TRBJ1-1; D is unresolved. The CDR3 has 14 amino acids. Germline loops: CDR1 MNHEY, CDR2 SMNVEV (reference sequence). V was pared by 6 bases and J by 4 bases, with 15 bases between.